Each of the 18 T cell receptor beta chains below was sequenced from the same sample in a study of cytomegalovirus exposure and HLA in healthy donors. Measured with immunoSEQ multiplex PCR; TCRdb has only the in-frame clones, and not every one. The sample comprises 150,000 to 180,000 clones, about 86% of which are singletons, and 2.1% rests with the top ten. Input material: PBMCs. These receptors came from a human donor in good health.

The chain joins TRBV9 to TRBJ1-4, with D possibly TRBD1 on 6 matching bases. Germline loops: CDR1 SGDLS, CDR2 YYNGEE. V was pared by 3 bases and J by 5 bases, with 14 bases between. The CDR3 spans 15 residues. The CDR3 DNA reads TGTGCCAGCAGCGAGGGGGACGGCGGAAATGAAAAACTGTTTTTT. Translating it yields CASSEGDGGNEKLFF.

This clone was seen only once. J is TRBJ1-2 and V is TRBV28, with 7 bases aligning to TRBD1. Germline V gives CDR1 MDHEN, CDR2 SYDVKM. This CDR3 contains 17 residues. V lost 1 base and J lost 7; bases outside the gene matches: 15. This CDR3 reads CASSLSRRLTGLRGYTF. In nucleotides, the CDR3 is TGTGCCAGCAGTTTATCCCGGAGGTTGACAGGGCTTCGTGGCTACACCTTC.

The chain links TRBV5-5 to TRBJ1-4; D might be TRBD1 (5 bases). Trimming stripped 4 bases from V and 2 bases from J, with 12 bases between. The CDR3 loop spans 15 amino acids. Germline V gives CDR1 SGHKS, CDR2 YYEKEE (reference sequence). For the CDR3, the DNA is TGTGCCAGCAGCCGAACAGGTGCGACTAATGAAAAACTGTTTTTT. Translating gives CASSRTGATNEKLFF.

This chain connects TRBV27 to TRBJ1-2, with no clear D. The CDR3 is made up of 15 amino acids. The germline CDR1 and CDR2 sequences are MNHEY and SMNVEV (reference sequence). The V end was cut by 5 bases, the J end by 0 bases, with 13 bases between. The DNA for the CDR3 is TGTGCCAGCAGTCCCCCCCCAGGCGCTAACTATGGCTACACCTTC. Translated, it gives CASSPPPGANYGYTF.

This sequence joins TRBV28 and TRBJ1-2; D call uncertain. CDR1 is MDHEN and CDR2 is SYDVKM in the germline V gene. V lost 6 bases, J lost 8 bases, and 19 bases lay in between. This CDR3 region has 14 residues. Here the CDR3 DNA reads TGTGCCAGCAGGTCCGGGTCTTCTAGTCCCGGCTACACCTTC. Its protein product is CASRSGSSSPGYTF.

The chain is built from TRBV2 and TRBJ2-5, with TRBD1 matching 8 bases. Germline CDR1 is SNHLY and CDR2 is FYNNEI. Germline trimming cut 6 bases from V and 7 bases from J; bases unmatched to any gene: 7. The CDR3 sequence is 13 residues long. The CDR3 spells CASRLDRDWTQYF. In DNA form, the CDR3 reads TGTGCCAGCAGATTGGACAGGGACTGGACCCAGTACTTC. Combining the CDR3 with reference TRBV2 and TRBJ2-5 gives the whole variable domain EPEVTQTPSHQVTQMGQEVILRCVPISNHLYFYWYRQILGQKVEFLVSFYNNEISEKSEIFDDQFSVERPDGSNFTLKIRSTKLEDSAMYFCASRLDRDWTQYFGPGTRLLVL.

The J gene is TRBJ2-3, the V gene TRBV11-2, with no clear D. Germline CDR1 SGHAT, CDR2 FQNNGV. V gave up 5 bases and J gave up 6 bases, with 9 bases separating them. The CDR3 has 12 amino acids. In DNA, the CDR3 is TGTGCCAGCAGCCCCAGTTTTGATACGCAGTATTTT. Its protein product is CASSPSFDTQYF.

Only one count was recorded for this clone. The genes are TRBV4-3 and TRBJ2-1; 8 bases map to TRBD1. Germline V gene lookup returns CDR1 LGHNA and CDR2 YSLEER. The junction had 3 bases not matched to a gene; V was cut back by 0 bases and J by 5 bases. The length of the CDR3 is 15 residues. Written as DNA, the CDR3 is TGCGCCAGCAGCCAAGATCACAGGGGGAACAATGAGCAGTTCTTC. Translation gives CASSQDHRGNNEQFF.

CDR3 amino acids: CAWSPRIQGYGYTF. The CDR3 DNA reads as TGTGCCTGGAGCCCCCGGATACAGGGTTATGGCTACACCTTC. The chain has TRBV30 and TRBJ1-2, with D perhaps TRBD1 (6 bases). Germline V gene data show CDR1 as GTSNPN and CDR2 as SVGIG (reference sequence). The CDR3 is 14 residues long. V shed 3 bases and J shed 5 bases, with 16 bases lying between them. The full variable domain, in which reference TRBV30 and TRBJ1-2 provide the parts outside the CDR3, is SQTIHQWPATLVQPVGSPLSLECTVEGTSNPNLYWYRQAAGRGLQLLFYSVGIGQISSEVPQNLSASRPQDRQFILSSKKLLLSDSGFYLCAWSPRIQGYGYTFGSGTRLTVV.

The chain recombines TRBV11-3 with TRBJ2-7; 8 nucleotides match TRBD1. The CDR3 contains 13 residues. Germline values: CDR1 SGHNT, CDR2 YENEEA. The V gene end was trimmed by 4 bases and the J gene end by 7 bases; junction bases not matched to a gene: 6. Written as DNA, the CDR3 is TGTGCCAGCAGCTCCCCAACAGGGGGGGAGCAGTACTTC. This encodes CASSSPTGGEQYF.

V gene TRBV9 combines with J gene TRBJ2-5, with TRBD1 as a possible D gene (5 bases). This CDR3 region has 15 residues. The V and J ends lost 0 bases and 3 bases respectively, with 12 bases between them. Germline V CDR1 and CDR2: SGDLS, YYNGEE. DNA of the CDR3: TGTGCCAGCAGCGTAGCTGACAGAGTGGAAGAGACCCAGTACTTC. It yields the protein CASSVADRVEETQYF.

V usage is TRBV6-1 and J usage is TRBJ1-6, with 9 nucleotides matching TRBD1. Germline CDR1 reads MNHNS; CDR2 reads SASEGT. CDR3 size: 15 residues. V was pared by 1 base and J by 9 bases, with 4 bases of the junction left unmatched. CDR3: CASSEGTGVFSPLHF. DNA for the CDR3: TGTGCCAGCAGTGAAGGGACAGGGGTTTTTTCACCCCTCCACTTT.

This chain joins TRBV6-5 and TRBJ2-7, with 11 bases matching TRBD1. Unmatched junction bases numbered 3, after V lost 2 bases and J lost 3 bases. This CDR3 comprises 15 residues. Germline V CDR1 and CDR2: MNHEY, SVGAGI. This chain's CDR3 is CASSYRDRGFYEQYF. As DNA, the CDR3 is TGTGCCAGCAGTTACCGGGACAGGGGGTTCTACGAGCAGTACTTC.

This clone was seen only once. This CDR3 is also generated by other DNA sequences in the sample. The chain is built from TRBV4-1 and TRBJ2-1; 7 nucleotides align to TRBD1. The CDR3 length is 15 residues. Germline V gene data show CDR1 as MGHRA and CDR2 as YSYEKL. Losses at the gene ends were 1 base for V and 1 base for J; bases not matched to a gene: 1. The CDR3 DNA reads TGCGCCAGCAGCCAAGCAGGGGGATCCTACAATGAGCAGTTCTTC. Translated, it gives CASSQAGGSYNEQFF.

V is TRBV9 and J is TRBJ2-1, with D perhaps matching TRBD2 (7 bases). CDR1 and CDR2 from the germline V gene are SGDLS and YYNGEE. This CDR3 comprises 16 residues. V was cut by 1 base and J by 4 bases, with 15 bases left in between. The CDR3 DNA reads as TGTGCCAGCAGCGTAAGCGAGGGGGGGAGATACAATGAGCAGTTCTTC. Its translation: CASSVSEGGRYNEQFF.

DNA of the CDR3: TGCGCCAGCAGTCAATCCCGGACAGACAGAGCTCCGCAGTATTTT. Protein product: CASSQSRTDRAPQYF. The chain recombines TRBV23-1 with TRBJ2-3, with a tentative D call TRBD1 (6 bases). TRBV23-1 is noted as an ORF with a role that remains uncertain. This CDR3 is 15 amino acids long. Deletions cut 0 bases from V and 10 bases from J, with 17 bases between.

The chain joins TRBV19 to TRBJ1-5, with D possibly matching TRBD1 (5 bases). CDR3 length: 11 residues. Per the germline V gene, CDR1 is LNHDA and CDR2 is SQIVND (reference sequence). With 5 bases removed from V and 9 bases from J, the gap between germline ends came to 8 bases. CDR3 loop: CASSAGGPQHF. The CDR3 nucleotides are TGTGCCAGTAGTGCCGGGGGGCCCCAGCATTTT.

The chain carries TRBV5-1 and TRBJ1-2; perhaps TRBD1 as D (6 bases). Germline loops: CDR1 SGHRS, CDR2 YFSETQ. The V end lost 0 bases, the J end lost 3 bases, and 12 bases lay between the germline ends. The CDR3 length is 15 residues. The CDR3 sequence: CASSLGSGADYGYTF. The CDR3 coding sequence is TGCGCCAGCAGCTTGGGGTCAGGGGCGGACTATGGCTACACCTTC.